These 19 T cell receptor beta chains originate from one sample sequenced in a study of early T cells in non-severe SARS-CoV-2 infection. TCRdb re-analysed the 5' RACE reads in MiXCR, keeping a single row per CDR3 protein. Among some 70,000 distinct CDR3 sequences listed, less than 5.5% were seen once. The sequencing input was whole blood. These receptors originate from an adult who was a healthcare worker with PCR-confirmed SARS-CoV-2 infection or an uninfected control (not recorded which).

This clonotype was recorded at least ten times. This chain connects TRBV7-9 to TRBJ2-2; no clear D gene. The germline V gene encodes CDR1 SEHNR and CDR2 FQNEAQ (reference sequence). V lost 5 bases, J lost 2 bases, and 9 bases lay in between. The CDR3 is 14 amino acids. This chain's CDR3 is CASSLTANTGELFF. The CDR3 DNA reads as TGTGCCAGCAGCCTCACAGCCAACACCGGGGAGCTGTTTTTT.

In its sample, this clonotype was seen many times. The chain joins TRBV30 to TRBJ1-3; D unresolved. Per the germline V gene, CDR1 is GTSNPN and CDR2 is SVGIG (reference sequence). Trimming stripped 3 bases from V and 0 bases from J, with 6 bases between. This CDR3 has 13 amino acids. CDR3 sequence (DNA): TGTGCCTGGAGCTCCTACTCTGGAAACACCATATATTTT. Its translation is CAWSSYSGNTIYF.

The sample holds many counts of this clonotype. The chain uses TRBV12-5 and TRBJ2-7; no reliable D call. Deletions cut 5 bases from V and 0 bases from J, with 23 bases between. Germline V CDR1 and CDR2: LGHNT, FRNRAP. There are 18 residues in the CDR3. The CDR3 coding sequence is TGTGCTAGTGGTCCCGACCTCGGACGTAGGGCCCACTCCTACGAGCAGTACTTC. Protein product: CASGPDLGRRAHSYEQYF.

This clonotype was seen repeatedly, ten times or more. The CDR3 loop reads CASMDRGVTEAFF. For the CDR3, the DNA is TGTGCCAGCATGGACAGGGGAGTTACTGAAGCTTTCTTT. V and J are TRBV3-1 and TRBJ1-1, with 9 nucleotides matching TRBD1. This CDR3 spans 13 amino acids. With V trimmed by 7 bases and J by 5 bases, 5 bases remained unmatched. The germline CDR1 and CDR2 sequences are LGHDT and YNNKEL (reference sequence).

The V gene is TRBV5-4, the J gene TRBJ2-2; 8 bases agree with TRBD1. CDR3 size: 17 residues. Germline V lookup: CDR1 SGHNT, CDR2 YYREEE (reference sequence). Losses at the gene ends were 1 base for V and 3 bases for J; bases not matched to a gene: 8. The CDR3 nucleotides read TGTGCCAGCAGCTTGCTGCTAGGACAGGGAGACACCGGGGAGCTGTTTTTT. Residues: CASSLLLGQGDTGELFF.

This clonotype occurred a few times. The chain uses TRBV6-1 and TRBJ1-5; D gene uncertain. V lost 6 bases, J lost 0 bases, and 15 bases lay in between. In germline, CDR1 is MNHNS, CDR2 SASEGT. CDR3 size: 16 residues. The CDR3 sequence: CASSLVVWGSNQPQHF. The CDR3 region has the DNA TGTGCCAGCAGCCTAGTCGTTTGGGGTAGCAATCAGCCCCAGCATTTT.

The DNA of the CDR3 is TGTGCCAGCAGCTCGGCCGGGACAGCACAAGAGACCCAGTACTTC. As protein: CASSSAGTAQETQYF. This chain joins TRBV5-8 and TRBJ2-5, with 7 bases matching TRBD1. V was pared by 3 bases and J by 2 bases, with 7 bases of the junction left unmatched. The V gene's germline CDR1 is SGHTS and CDR2 YDEGEE. This CDR3 contains 15 residues.

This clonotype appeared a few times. The CDR3 here is CASKVTGGYGYTF. The CDR3 region has the DNA TGTGCCAGCAAGGTCACCGGTGGATATGGCTACACCTTC. This chain connects TRBV27 to TRBJ1-2, with D hard to call. This CDR3 has 13 amino acids. Germline CDR1 reads MNHEY; CDR2 reads SMNVEV (reference sequence). Trimming took 7 bases from V and 5 from J, leaving 14 bases between them.

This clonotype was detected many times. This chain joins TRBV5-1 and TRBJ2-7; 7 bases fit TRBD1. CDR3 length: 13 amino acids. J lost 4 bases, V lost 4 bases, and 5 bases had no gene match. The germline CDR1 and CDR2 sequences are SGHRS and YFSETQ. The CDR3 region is CASSQDRAYEQYF. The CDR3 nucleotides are TGCGCCAGCAGCCAAGACAGGGCTTACGAGCAGTACTTC.

The CDR3 DNA is TGTGCCAGCAGCCAAGGGTACGCACCTAGGAACATTCAGTACTTC. Translation: CASSQGYAPRNIQYF. The rearrangement joins TRBV3-1 to TRBJ2-4; D is unclear. This CDR3 contains 15 residues. CDR1 is LGHDT, CDR2 YNNKEL, per germline (reference sequence). Trimming took off 1 base at V and 7 bases at J, with 14 bases between the two ends.

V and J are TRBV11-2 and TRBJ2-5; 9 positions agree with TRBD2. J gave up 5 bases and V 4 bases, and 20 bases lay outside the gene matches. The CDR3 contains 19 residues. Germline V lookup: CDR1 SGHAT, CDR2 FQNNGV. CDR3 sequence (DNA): TGTGCCAGCAGCTCCCAGTCGGGTTTCGGCGGGGGGGCCTATGAGACCCAGTACTTC. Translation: CASSSQSGFGGGAYETQYF.

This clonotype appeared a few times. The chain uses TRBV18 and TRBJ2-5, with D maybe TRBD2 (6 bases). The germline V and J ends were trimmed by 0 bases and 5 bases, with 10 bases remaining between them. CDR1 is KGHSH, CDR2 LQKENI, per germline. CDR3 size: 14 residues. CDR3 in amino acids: CASSPPSSGETQYF. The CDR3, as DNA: TGTGCCAGCTCACCACCGTCAAGCGGGGAGACCCAGTACTTC.

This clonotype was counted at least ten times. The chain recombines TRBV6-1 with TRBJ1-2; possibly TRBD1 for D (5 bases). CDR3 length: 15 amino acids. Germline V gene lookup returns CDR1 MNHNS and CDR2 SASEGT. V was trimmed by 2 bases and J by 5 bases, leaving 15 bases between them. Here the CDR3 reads CASSERRGAVYGYTF. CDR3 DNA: TGTGCCAGCAGTGAACGCCGGGGCGCAGTGTATGGCTACACCTTC.

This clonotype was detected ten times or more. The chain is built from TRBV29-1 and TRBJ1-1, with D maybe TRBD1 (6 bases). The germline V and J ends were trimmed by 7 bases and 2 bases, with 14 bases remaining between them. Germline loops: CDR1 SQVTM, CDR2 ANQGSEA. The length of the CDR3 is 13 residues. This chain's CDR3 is CSAFRGLNTEAFF. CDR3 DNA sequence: TGCAGCGCCTTCAGGGGCCTTAACACTGAAGCTTTCTTT.

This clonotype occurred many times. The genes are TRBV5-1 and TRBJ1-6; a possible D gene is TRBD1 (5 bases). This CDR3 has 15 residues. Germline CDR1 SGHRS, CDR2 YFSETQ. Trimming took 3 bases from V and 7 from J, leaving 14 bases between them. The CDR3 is CASSSDTLGNSPLHF. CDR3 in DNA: TGCGCCAGCAGCTCGGACACCCTCGGGAATTCACCCCTCCACTTT.

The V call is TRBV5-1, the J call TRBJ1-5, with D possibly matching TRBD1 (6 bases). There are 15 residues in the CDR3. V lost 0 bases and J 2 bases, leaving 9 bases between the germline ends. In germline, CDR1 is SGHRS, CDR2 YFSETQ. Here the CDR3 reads CASSLAGDGNQPQHF. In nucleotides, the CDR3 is TGCGCCAGCAGCTTGGCAGGGGATGGCAATCAGCCCCAGCATTTT. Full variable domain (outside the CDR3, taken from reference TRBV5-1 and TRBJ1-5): KAGVTQTPRYLIKTRGQQVTLSCSPISGHRSVSWYQQTPGQGLQFLFEYFSETQRNKGNFPGRFSGRQFSNSRSEMNVSTLELGDSALYLCASSLAGDGNQPQHFGDGTRLSIL.

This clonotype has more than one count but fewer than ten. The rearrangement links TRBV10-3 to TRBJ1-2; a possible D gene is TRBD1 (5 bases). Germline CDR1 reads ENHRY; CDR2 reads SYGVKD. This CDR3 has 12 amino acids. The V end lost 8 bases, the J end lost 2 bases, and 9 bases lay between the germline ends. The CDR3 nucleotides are TGTGCCATCTCATCAGGGAACTATGGCTACACCTTC. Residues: CAISSGNYGYTF.

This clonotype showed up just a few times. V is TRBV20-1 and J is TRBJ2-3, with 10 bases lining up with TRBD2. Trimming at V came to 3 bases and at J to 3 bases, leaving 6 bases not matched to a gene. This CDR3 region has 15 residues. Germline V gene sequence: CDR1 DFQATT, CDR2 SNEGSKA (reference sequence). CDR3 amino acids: CSARSPAGGTDTQYF. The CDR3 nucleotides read TGCAGTGCTAGGAGCCCAGCGGGAGGGACAGATACGCAGTATTTT.

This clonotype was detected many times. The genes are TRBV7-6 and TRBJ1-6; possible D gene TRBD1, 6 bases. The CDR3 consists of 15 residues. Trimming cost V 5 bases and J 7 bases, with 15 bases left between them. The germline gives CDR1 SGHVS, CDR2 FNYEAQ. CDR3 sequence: CASSRTTTGNSPLHF. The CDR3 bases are TGTGCCAGCAGCCGAACTACCACAGGGAATTCACCCCTCCACTTT.